This paragraph covers one TCR beta chain sequence. Its antigen is still unknown. Expansion of antigen-specific CD4+ T cells with viral peptide pools was carried out by the ViraFEST assay before sequencing. Culture lasted about ten days before CD4+ T cell isolation. People in the vaccine group had not been infected with SARS-CoV-2 before, and their nucleocapsid antibodies were negative. Researchers reported culturing over 1.5 million PBMC in each well, adding 8 to 10 IU/ml IL-2 and about 9.6 ug/ml peptides. The data stem from a study of vaccination effects on CD4 cells after COVID-19. The CDR3 runs 12 residues. Trimming cost V 6 bases and J 4 bases, with 9 bases left between them. Germline-derived CDR1 and CDR2 are SNHLY and FYNNEI. This table comes from immunoSEQ multiplex PCR, and its TCRdb copy is limited to in-frame clones, with some not included. The sample has roughly 50,000 clones; 79% are singletons.

This chain joins TRBV2 and TRBJ1-2; TRBD1 is a possible D gene (6 bases). Sequenced here: CD4+ T cells from PBMCs cultured with HCoV-OC43 spike peptides, sampled before COVID-19 vaccination. Indicated subset: HCoV-OC43 spike overlapping peptide pool stimulation. The sequence came from a human donor who received a COVID-19 vaccine. DNA of the CDR3: TGTGCCAGCAGCGGGGACATCTATGGCTACACCTTC. Translation: CASSGDIYGYTF.